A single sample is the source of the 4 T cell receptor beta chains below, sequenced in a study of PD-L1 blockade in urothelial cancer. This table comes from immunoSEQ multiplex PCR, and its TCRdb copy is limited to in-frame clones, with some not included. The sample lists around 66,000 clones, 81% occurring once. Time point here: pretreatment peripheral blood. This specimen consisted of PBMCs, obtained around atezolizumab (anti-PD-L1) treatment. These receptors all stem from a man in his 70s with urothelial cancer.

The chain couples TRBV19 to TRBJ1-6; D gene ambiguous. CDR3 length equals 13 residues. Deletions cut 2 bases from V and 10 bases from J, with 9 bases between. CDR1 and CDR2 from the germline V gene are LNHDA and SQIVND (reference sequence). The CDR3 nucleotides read TGTGCCAGTAGTATAACGGGAGGCTCACCCCTCCACTTT. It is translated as CASSITGGSPLHF. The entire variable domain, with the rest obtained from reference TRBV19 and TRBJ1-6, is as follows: DGGITQSPKYLFRKEGQNVTLSCEQNLNHDAMYWYRQDPGQGLRLIYYSQIVNDFQKGDIAEGYSVSREKKESFPLTVTSAQKNPTAFYLCASSITGGSPLHFGNGTRLTVT.

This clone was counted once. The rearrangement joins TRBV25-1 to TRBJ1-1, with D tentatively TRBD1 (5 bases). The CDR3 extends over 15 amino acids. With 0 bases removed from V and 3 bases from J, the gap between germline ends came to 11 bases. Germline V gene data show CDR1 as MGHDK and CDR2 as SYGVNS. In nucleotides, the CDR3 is TGTGCCAGCAGTGAATATAGGGGAGGGGACACTGAAGCTTTCTTT. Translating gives CASSEYRGGDTEAFF.

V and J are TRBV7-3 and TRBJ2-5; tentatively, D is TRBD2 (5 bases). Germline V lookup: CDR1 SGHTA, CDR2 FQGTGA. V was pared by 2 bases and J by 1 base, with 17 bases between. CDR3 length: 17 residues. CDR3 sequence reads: CASSLRVGSEPQETQYF. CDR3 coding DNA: TGTGCCAGCAGCTTACGGGTTGGGAGTGAGCCCCAAGAGACCCAGTACTTC.

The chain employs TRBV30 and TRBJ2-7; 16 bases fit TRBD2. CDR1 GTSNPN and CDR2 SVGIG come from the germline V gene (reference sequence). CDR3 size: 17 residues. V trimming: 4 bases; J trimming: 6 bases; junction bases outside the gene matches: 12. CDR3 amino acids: CAWTGTSGRAGRLEQYF. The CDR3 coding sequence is TGTGCCTGGACGGGGACTAGCGGGAGGGCCGGTCGTCTCGAGCAGTACTTC.